The 7 T cell receptor beta chains in this list originate from one sample, sequenced in a study of blood T cell repertoires in COVID-19. Here immunoSEQ multiplex PCR was the method, and the copy in TCRdb shows in-frame clones only, minus some. The sample records around 480,000 clones, approximately 86% being singletons. Sample: PBMCs or T cells enriched from blood (not recorded which). These receptors were obtained from a woman between 18 and 29 years old who had recovered from COVID-19.

The V and J genes are TRBV9 and TRBJ2-1; no firm D call. Trimming pared 4 bases from V and 2 bases from J, leaving 13 bases between. Germline CDR1 is SGDLS and CDR2 is YYNGEE. The CDR3 spans 15 residues. The CDR3 reads CASSLSGETYNEQFF. The DNA for the CDR3 is TGTGCCAGCAGCCTCTCAGGCGAAACCTACAATGAGCAGTTCTTC.

The gene calls are TRBV18 and TRBJ1-5; D remains unclear. The CDR3 runs 13 residues. In germline, CDR1 is KGHSH, CDR2 LQKENI. V lost 2 bases and J 4 bases, leaving 6 bases between the germline ends. The CDR3 DNA is TGTGCCAGCTCACCAAAGGAGAATCAGCCCCAGCATTTT. Protein sequence: CASSPKENQPQHF.

The J gene is TRBJ2-3, the V gene TRBV5-6; the match to TRBD2 covers 7 bases. Looked up from germline, CDR1 is SGHDT and CDR2 is YYEEEE. This CDR3 is 16 amino acids long. The J segment lost 1 base and the V segment lost 3 bases, leaving 8 bases of the junction unmatched. CDR3 coding DNA: TGTGCCAGCAGCTCGACGGGAGGAAGGGGCACAGATACGCAGTATTTT. Translating it yields CASSSTGGRGTDTQYF.

The gene calls are TRBV19 and TRBJ1-1; D unclear. The CDR3 is made up of 15 amino acids. Germline lookup yields CDR1 LNHDA and CDR2 SQIVND (reference sequence). The V end lost 3 bases, the J end lost 3 bases, and 14 bases lay between the germline ends. CDR3 nucleotide sequence: TGTGCCAGTAGTATGAGGCCGGAGGCTGACACTGAAGCTTTCTTT. Protein product: CASSMRPEADTEAFF.

This clone came up once. The chain uses TRBV10-3 and TRBJ1-1, with D maybe TRBD1 (6 bases). Germline CDR1 reads ENHRY; CDR2 reads SYGVKD. The CDR3 is made up of 13 amino acids. The ends were cut back, 8 bases at V and 3 bases at J, with 13 bases in the middle. The CDR3 coding sequence is TGTGCCATCGCCCGACAGGCTCACACTGAAGCTTTCTTT. Amino acids: CAIARQAHTEAFF.

The chain joins TRBV15 to TRBJ1-1, with 9 bases that match TRBD1. Germline V lookup: CDR1 LNHNV, CDR2 YYDKDF (reference sequence). This CDR3 is 17 amino acids long. With 0 bases clipped from V and 0 bases from J, the junction kept 5 bases outside the gene matches. The CDR3, as DNA: TGTGCCACCAGCAGAGAAACAGGGGGCCTCATGAACACTGAAGCTTTCTTT. Amino acids: CATSRETGGLMNTEAFF.

The V and J genes are TRBV11-2 and TRBJ1-1; 11 bases are a match to TRBD1. Trimming cost V 9 bases and J 1 base; bases outside gene matches: 4. Per germline, CDR1 SGHAT and CDR2 FQNNGV. There are 14 residues in the CDR3. CDR3 nucleotides: TGTGCCAGTAGGACAGGGGGCAGGAACACTGAAGCTTTCTTT. This sequence encodes CASRTGGRNTEAFF. The variable domain in full, completed from reference TRBV11-2 and TRBJ1-1, reads EAGVAQSPRYKIIEKRQSVAFWCNPISGHATLYWYQQILGQGPKLLIQFQNNGVVDDSQLPKDRFSAERLKGVDSTLKIQPAKLEDSAVYLCASRTGGRNTEAFFGQGTRLTVV.